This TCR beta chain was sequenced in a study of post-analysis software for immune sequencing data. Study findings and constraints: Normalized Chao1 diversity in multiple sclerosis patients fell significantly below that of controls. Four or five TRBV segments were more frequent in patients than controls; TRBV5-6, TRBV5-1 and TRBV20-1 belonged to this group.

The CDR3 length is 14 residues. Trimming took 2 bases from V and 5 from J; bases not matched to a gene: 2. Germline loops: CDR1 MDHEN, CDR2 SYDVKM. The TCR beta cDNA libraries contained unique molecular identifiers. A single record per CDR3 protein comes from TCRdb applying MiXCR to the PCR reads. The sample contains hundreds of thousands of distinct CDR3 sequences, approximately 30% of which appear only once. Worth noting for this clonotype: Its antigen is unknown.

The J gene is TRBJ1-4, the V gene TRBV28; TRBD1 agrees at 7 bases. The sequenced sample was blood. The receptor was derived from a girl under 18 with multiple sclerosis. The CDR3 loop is CASSLQGVNEKLFF. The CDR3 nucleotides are TGTGCCAGCAGTTTACAGGGGGTAAATGAAAAACTGTTTTTT. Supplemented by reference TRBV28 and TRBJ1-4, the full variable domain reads DVKVTQSSRYLVKRTGEKVFLECVQDMDHENMFWYRQDPGLGLRLIYFSYDVKMKEKGDIPEGYSVSREKKERFSLILESASTNQTSMYLCASSLQGVNEKLFFGSGTQLSVL.